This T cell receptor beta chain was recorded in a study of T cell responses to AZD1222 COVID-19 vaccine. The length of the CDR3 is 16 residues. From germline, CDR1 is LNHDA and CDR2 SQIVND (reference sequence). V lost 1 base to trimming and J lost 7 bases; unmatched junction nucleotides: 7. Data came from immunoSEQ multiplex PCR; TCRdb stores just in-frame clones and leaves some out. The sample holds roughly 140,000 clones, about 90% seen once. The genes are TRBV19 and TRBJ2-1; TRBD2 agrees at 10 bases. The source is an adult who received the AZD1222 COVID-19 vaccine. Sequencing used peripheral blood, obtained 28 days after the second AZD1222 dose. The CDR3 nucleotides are TGTGCCAGTAGTATAGCTAGCGGGGGCTGGGGGAATGAGCAGTTCTTC. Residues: CASSIASGGWGNEQFF.